One and the same sample provided the 18 T cell receptor beta chains below, sequenced in a study of blood T cell repertoires in COVID-19. Data came from immunoSEQ multiplex PCR; TCRdb stores just in-frame clones and leaves some out. This sample has approximately 100,000 clones; roughly four fifths occur once, and the top ten carry around a fifth. The source material was peripheral blood. All receptors derive from a man aged 70-80 years with active or convalescent COVID-19.

This clone was counted a few times. This sequence joins TRBV10-2 and TRBJ1-6; tentatively, D is TRBD1 (5 bases). Germline values: CDR1 WSHSY, CDR2 SAAADI. CDR3 length equals 13 residues. With 4 bases removed from V and 7 bases from J, the gap between germline ends came to 8 bases. DNA of the CDR3: TGCGCCAGCAGTGTGGGGGGAAATTCACCCCTCCACTTT. It is translated as CASSVGGNSPLHF.

The gene calls are TRBV2 and TRBJ1-1, with 9 bases identical to TRBD1. CDR3 size: 14 residues. Trimming cost V 4 bases and J 4 bases; bases outside gene matches: 4. The germline CDR1 and CDR2 sequences are SNHLY and FYNNEI. In DNA form, the CDR3 reads TGTGCCAGCAGTGGGGACAGGGTTATCACTGAAGCTTTCTTT. Its protein is CASSGDRVITEAFF.

The rearrangement joins TRBV7-3 to TRBJ2-5; TRBD1 might be the D (6 bases). From germline, CDR1 is SGHTA and CDR2 FQGTGA. V was pared by 2 bases and J by 4 bases, with 8 bases between. The CDR3 is made up of 13 amino acids. This chain's CDR3 is CASSLSRGETQYF. The CDR3 DNA reads TGTGCCAGCAGCTTATCCAGGGGAGAGACCCAGTACTTC.

The chain recombines TRBV11-2 with TRBJ1-2, with D unresolved. Germline CDR1 and CDR2: SGHAT and FQNNGV. The CDR3 length is 13 residues. V lost 5 bases and J 4 bases, leaving 11 bases between the germline ends. CDR3 sequence (DNA): TGTGCCAGCAGCCCTGATACAGCCTATGGCTACACCTTC. Its protein is CASSPDTAYGYTF. Based on the CDR3 plus reference TRBV11-2 and TRBJ1-2, the full variable domain is EAGVAQSPRYKIIEKRQSVAFWCNPISGHATLYWYQQILGQGPKLLIQFQNNGVVDDSQLPKDRFSAERLKGVDSTLKIQPAKLEDSAVYLCASSPDTAYGYTFGSGTRLTVV.

The chain couples TRBV30 to TRBJ1-5; D possibly corresponds to TRBD1 (6 bases). The CDR3 extends over 13 amino acids. Trimming took off 2 bases at V and 4 bases at J, with 9 bases between the two ends. The germline V gene has CDR1 GTSNPN and CDR2 SVGIG (reference sequence). The CDR3 nucleotides read TGTGCCTGGAGTATAGGGGGAAATCAGCCCCAGCATTTT. Its translation: CAWSIGGNQPQHF.

The gene calls are TRBV11-1 and TRBJ2-5, with 7 bases that match TRBD1. This CDR3 contains 14 residues. V lost 4 bases, J lost 3 bases, and 5 bases stayed unmatched. Germline assignment: CDR1 SGHAT and CDR2 FQDESV (reference sequence). CDR3 DNA: TGTGCCAGCAGCTCCCAGACAGGGAAAGAGACCCAGTACTTC. Its protein product is CASSSQTGKETQYF.

The chain employs TRBV9 and TRBJ1-2, with 10 bases matching TRBD1. The junction had 9 bases not matched to a gene; V was cut back by 9 bases and J by 4 bases. Germline V lookup: CDR1 SGDLS, CDR2 YYNGEE. The CDR3 spans 14 residues. The CDR3 coding sequence is TGTGCCACCCTGGGACAGGGGTTTCCCTATGGCTACACCTTC. This sequence encodes CATLGQGFPYGYTF.

This chain joins TRBV2 and TRBJ2-1; a weak D match, TRBD2 (6 bases). Germline V CDR1 and CDR2: SNHLY, FYNNEI. The CDR3 has 10 amino acids. V lost 8 bases and J 16 bases, leaving 15 bases between the germline ends. The CDR3 DNA sequence: TGTGCCAGCGGAGGGCAGGGCCCATTCTTC. The encoded protein is CASGGQGPFF.

The chain has TRBV2 and TRBJ2-3, with a possible D match to TRBD2 (5 bases). The germline gives CDR1 SNHLY, CDR2 FYNNEI. CDR3 length: 14 residues. V dropped 9 bases and J dropped 0 bases, with 13 bases sitting between them. This chain's CDR3 is CARGRGQSTDTQYF. CDR3 DNA: TGTGCCAGAGGGAGAGGGCAGAGCACAGATACGCAGTATTTT.

The chain links TRBV7-9 to TRBJ1-6, with 7 bases that match TRBD1. Germline values: CDR1 SEHNR, CDR2 FQNEAQ (reference sequence). J was trimmed by 7 bases and V by 5 bases; bases with no gene match: 5. CDR3 size: 14 residues. In nucleotides, the CDR3 is TGTGCCAGCAGCCCCGGACAGGCAAATTCACCCCTCCACTTT. Translated, it gives CASSPGQANSPLHF.

The chain joins TRBV5-4 to TRBJ2-1; 7 bases line up with TRBD2. This CDR3 has 16 amino acids. Germline V gene data show CDR1 as SGHNT and CDR2 as YYREEE (reference sequence). The J segment lost 0 bases and the V segment lost 1 base, leaving 4 bases of the junction unmatched. The CDR3 is CASSLKRDSSYNEQFF. CDR3 bases: TGTGCCAGCAGCTTGAAGCGGGACTCCTCCTACAATGAGCAGTTCTTC.

The V gene is TRBV6-1, the J gene TRBJ1-6, with unresolved D. Germline V CDR1 and CDR2: MNHNS, SASEGT. V was clipped by 1 base and J by 11 bases, with 9 bases between them. The CDR3 length is 13 residues. The CDR3 DNA sequence: TGTGCCAGCAGTGAAGGGGTGCGGCCACCCCTCCACTTT. Protein product: CASSEGVRPPLHF.

The chain joins TRBV6-6 to TRBJ2-7, with 10 bases matching TRBD2. This CDR3 contains 15 residues. After removal of 2 bases from V and 7 bases from J, the junction contained 8 bases not matched to a gene. CDR1 MNHNY and CDR2 SVGAGI come from the germline V gene (reference sequence). The CDR3 sequence: CASSYGAGGIGEQYF. The CDR3 DNA reads as TGTGCCAGCAGTTACGGAGCGGGAGGGATAGGGGAGCAGTACTTC.

V gene TRBV19 combines with J gene TRBJ1-5, with TRBD1 identical over 8 bases. After removal of 6 bases from V and 0 bases from J, the junction contained 4 bases not matched to a gene. Per the germline V gene, CDR1 is LNHDA and CDR2 is SQIVND (reference sequence). This CDR3 is built from 15 residues. The CDR3 DNA reads as TGTGCCAGTAGCACGGGACAGGTTAGCAATCAGCCCCAGCATTTT. It specifies CASSTGQVSNQPQHF. Filled out from reference TRBV19 and TRBJ1-5, the complete variable domain reads DGGITQSPKYLFRKEGQNVTLSCEQNLNHDAMYWYRQDPGQGLRLIYYSQIVNDFQKGDIAEGYSVSREKKESFPLTVTSAQKNPTAFYLCASSTGQVSNQPQHFGDGTRLSIL.

The V and J genes are TRBV2 and TRBJ2-3; possibly TRBD2 for D (6 bases). CDR3 length: 14 amino acids. Germline lookup yields CDR1 SNHLY and CDR2 FYNNEI. Trimming took off 6 bases at V and 5 bases at J, with 15 bases between the two ends. The CDR3 DNA reads TGTGCCAGCAGCTCCCTCTGGAGGGGAGATACGCAGTATTTT. Translating gives CASSSLWRGDTQYF. The whole variable domain, remainder taken from reference TRBV2 and TRBJ2-3, is EPEVTQTPSHQVTQMGQEVILRCVPISNHLYFYWYRQILGQKVEFLVSFYNNEISEKSEIFDDQFSVERPDGSNFTLKIRSTKLEDSAMYFCASSSLWRGDTQYFGPGTRLTVL.

The chain is built from TRBV6-6 and TRBJ2-7; 11 bases are shared with TRBD2. This CDR3 is 16 amino acids long. Trimming at V came to 2 bases and at J to 6 bases, leaving 9 bases not matched to a gene. Looked up from germline, CDR1 is MNHNY and CDR2 is SVGAGI (reference sequence). CDR3 in amino acids: CASSYGSGRAMSEQYF. CDR3 sequence (DNA): TGTGCCAGCAGTTACGGTAGCGGGAGGGCAATGAGCGAGCAGTACTTC.

The chain combines TRBV28 with TRBJ2-7; 8 nucleotides line up with TRBD1. CDR3 length: 13 residues. Germline CDR1 is MDHEN and CDR2 is SYDVKM. The trim removed 8 bases at V and 3 bases at J, leaving 6 bases unmatched. CDR3 DNA sequence: TGTGCCAGCCAAAGGGACAGGAACTACGAGCAGTACTTC. Encoded protein: CASQRDRNYEQYF.

In its sample, this clone was seen many times. The V call is TRBV27, the J call TRBJ1-5, with 7 bases identical to TRBD1. Germline V gives CDR1 MNHEY, CDR2 SMNVEV (reference sequence). CDR3 length equals 15 residues. V lost 4 bases to trimming and J lost 1 base; unmatched junction nucleotides: 4. DNA of the CDR3: TGTGCCAGCAGTTCAGGGGGACGGAGCAATCAGCCCCAGCATTTT. This encodes CASSSGGRSNQPQHF.